This T cell receptor (beta chain) was recovered during a study of blood T cell repertoires in COVID-19 (dated by TCRdb to about 2020). A note on the overall study: The collaborator samples originated in the United States, Italy and Spain and spanned the acute and convalescent phases of COVID-19. The prospective study material was composed of cDNA or gDNA derived from T cells, B-cell-depleted T cells, or PBMCs. Subjects who had been exposed to COVID-19, were actively infected with it, or had recovered from it provided the deeply sampled blood TCRbeta repertoires that made up the dataset. The repertoires were released in a freely available public database intended as a resource for research on the immune response to SARS-CoV-2. Samples came from the ongoing ImmuneRACE study (first 160 participants) plus 1,254 subjects from 6 global collaborators. Sample metadata almost always included a de-identified subject ID, COVID-19 status, age in years and sex. HLA class I and class II types, where available, came from metadata supplied by the sample provider rather than from assay-based typing. The study at large found these results: How much clinical and demographic metadata was included differed by source and by participant, and the metadata was provided uncurated.

A note on this clone: It lacks a known antigen. No qualities accompany the bases; no much larger clone lies one base away.

The immunoSEQ Assay, a bias-controlled multiplex PCR, was used to amplify TCRbeta CDR3 regions from genomic DNA. For the original study's pipeline: The number of nucleated cells in each sample was estimated by amplification of reference gene primers within the assay. To quantify the absolute abundance of each unique TCRbeta CDR3 rearrangement, sequence reads were collapsed and filtered. For each sample, productive Simpson clonality was calculated as the square root of Simpson's diversity index over productive rearrangements. TCRdb carries this immuneACCESS record with in-frame sequences only. Its versions omit some clonotypes, under half of them owing to an unresolved V gene in the studies checked, with the rest unexplained. D and trimming come from the DNA, and the V and J calls and clone size come from that table. The sample contains 270,000 or so clones, about 90% of them found a single time. Of the sample, about 12% falls within the top ten clones.

One collaborating source in Seattle enrolled patients during active infection and followed them longitudinally through the course of disease. Each collaborating institution followed its own protocols to collect whole blood in K2EDTA tubes. Collaborator samples were shipped for TCRbeta analysis as frozen whole blood, isolated PBMCs, or DNA extracted from either sample type. CDR1 and CDR2, per the germline V gene, are MGHDK and SYGVNS. A distance of 14 bases separates the germline ends of V and J, which lose 4 bases and 5 bases respectively. Including cysteine and phenylalanine, the CDR3 has 14 amino acids. Just CDR3 DNA is preserved here, 42 bases in frame from base 1.

The sequencing sample was made of peripheral blood. This sequence was found in a woman in her thirties with COVID-19, enrolled during active disease. The sequence is built from TRBV25-1 and TRBJ2-5; the D segment could be TRBD1, given 5 matching bases. The CDR3 reads CASSVGLASETQYF. The nucleotides read TGTGCCAGCAGTGTGGGGCTCGCGTCGGAGACCCAGTACTTC.